A selection of T cell receptor beta chains follows, all from one sample in a study of blood T cell repertoires in COVID-19. Some clones are missing from TCRdb's copy, which holds only in-frame ones; the method was immunoSEQ multiplex PCR. The table records 200,000 to 300,000 clones, around 89% of them present only once. Sequencing was performed on peripheral blood. The receptors were gathered from a woman aged 40 to 50 with acute or convalescent COVID-19. CDR3s leave out the opening cysteine and the closing phenylalanine or tryptophan. Fields, in order: V gene, J gene, CDR3 protein.

TRBV11-2	TRBJ1-2	ASSLRSGGDRYT
TRBV13	TRBJ2-3	ASSLPGLAGSSTDTQY
TRBV5-1	TRBJ1-4	ASSTTTGIREKLF
TRBV29-1	TRBJ1-2	SVPGGSPGYT
TRBV27	TRBJ1-5	ASSPGTSYQPQH
TRBV2	TRBJ1-1	ASRGDTNTEAF
TRBV5-1	TRBJ1-6	ASSSTGGSANSPLH
TRBV10-3	TRBJ2-3	AISEPPLAGGPGTDTQY
TRBV18	TRBJ1-2	ASSPRTGGNYGYT
TRBV2	TRBJ1-1	ASSISRRNGAF